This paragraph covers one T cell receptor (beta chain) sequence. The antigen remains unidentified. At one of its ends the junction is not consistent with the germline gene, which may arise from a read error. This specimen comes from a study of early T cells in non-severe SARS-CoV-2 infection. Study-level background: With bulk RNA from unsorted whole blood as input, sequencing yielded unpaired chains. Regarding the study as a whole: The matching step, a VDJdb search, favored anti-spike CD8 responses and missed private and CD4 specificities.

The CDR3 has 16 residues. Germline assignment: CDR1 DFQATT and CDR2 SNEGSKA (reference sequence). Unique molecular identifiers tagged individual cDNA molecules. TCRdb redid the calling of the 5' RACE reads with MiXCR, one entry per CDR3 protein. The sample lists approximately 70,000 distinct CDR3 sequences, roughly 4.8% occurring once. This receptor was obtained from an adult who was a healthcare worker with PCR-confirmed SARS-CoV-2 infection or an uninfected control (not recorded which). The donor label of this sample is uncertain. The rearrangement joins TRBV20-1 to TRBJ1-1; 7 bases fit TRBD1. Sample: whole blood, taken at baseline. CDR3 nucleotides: TGCAGTGCCACAGTAAGAGACAGGGCCATGAACACTGAAGTTTTCTTT. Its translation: CSATVRDRAMNTEVFF.